Shown below are 6 T cell receptor beta chains from a single sample sequenced in a study. One entry per CDR3 protein, called by TCRdb with MiXCR from the 5' RACE reads. The repertoire holds more than 200 distinct CDR3 sequences, with around 50% as singletons. Sequences were obtained from total memory T cells from blood PBMCs. Subset noted: transitional memory CD4+ T cells. These receptors were collected from a male donor with HIV.

The chain recombines TRBV7-2 with TRBJ2-3, with TRBD2 identical over 7 bases. J gave up 1 base and V 11 bases, and 3 bases lay outside the gene matches. The CDR3 has 12 amino acids. CDR1 and CDR2 from the germline V gene are SGHTA and FQGNSA. CDR3 DNA: TGTGCCGGGGGGGGACGCACAGATACGCAGTATTTT. This codes for CAGGGRTDTQYF.

This sequence joins TRBV7-2 and TRBJ2-7; 7 positions match TRBD1. Germline lookup yields CDR1 SGHTA and CDR2 FQGNSA. The CDR3 sequence is 15 residues long. The V segment lost 5 bases and the J segment 4 bases; nucleotides outside the gene matches: 11. CDR3 protein: CASSDGGQRFYEQYF. CDR3 in DNA: TGTGCCAGCAGCGATGGGGGACAGCGGTTTTACGAGCAGTACTTC.

V and J are TRBV10-1 and TRBJ2-7; 7 bases map to TRBD2. CDR3 length: 13 residues. The trim removed 8 bases at V and 7 bases at J, leaving 11 bases unmatched. Germline V gene sequence: CDR1 WNHNN, CDR2 SYGVQD (reference sequence). In nucleotides, the CDR3 is TGCGCCAGCCGAAGACACGCCGGGGGGGAGCAGTACGTC. It specifies CASRRHAGGEQYV.

Remarks on this clonotype: In this CDR3 the conserved last residue, phenylalanine or tryptophan, is missing, so a read error is likely. V and J are TRBV4-1 and TRBJ2-7, with 8 bases that match TRBD1. The V gene end was trimmed by 3 bases and the J gene end by 0 bases; junction bases not matched to a gene: 1. Germline CDR1 MGHRA, CDR2 YSYEKL. CDR3 length: 14 amino acids. The CDR3 loop is CASSHGQGSYEQYL. In DNA form, the CDR3 reads TGCGCCAGCAGCCATGGACAGGGCTCCTACGAGCAGTACTTG.

This chain uses TRBV7-2 with TRBJ2-7; D is unclear. Trimming took off 1 base at V and 4 bases at J, with 8 bases between the two ends. This CDR3 comprises 13 residues. Germline V lookup: CDR1 SGHTA, CDR2 FQGNSA. The chain's CDR3 is CASSLEDRYEQYF. DNA of the CDR3: TGTGCCAGCAGCTTAGAAGACCGGTACGAGCAGTACTTC. The whole variable domain, filled in from reference TRBV7-2 and TRBJ2-7, reads GAGVSQSPSNKVTEKGKDVELRCDPISGHTALYWYRQSLGQGLEFLIYFQGNSAPDKSGLPSDRFSAERTGGSVSTLTIQRTQQEDSAVYLCASSLEDRYEQYFGPGTRLTVT.

This clonotype has only a few counts. The chain is built from TRBV11-3 and TRBJ2-6, with 10 positions matching TRBD1. Germline CDR1 and CDR2: SGHNT and YENEEA. The CDR3 sequence is 20 residues long. With 2 bases clipped from V and 2 bases from J, the junction kept 12 bases outside the gene matches. CDR3 residues: CASSLSPRQGAQAGANVLTF. For the CDR3, the DNA is TGTGCCAGCAGCTTAAGTCCCAGACAGGGGGCGCAAGCTGGGGCCAACGTCCTGACTTTC.